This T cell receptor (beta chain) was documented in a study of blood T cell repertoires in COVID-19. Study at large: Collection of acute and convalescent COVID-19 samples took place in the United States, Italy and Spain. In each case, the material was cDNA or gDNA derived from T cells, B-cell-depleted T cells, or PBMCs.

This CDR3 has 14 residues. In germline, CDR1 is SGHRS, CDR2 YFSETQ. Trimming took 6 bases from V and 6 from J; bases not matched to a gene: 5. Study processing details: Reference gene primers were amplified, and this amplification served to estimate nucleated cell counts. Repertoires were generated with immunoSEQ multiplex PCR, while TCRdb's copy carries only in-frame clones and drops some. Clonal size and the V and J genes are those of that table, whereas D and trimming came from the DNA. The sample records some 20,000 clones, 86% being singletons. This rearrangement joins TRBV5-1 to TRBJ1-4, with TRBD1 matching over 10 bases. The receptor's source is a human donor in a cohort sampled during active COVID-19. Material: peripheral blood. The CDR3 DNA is TGCGCCAGCACCCGGGACAGGGGAGATGAAAAACTGTTTTTT. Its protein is CASTRDRGDEKLFF.